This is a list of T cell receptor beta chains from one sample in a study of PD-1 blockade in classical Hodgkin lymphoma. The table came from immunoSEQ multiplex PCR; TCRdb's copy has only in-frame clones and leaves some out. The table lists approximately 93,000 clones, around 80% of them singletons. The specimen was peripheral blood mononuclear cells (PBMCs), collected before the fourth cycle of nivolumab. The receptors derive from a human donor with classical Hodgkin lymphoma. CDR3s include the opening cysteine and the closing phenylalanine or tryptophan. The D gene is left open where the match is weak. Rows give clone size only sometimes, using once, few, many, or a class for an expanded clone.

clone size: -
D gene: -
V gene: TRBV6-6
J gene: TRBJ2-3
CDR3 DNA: TGTGCCAGCAGTTACCCGACTAGTGATGATACGCAGTATTTT
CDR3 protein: CASSYPTSDDTQYF

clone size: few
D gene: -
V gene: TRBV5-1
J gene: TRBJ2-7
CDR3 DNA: TGCGCCAGCAGACGGGAATCCTACGAGCAGTACTTC
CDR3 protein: CASRRESYEQYF

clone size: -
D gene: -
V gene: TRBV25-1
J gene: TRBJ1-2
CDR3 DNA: TGTGCCAGCAGTGAATACTGGTCCTATGGCTACACCTTC
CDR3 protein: CASSEYWSYGYTF

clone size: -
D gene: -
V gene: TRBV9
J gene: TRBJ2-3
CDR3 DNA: TGTGCCAGCAGCGTAGATGGGGGGGCTGAGGATACGCAGTATTTT
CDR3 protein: CASSVDGGAEDTQYF

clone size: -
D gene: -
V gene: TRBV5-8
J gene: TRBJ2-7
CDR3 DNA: TGTGCCAGCAGCTTGACAGGGTCTTACGAGCAGTACTTC
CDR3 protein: CASSLTGSYEQYF

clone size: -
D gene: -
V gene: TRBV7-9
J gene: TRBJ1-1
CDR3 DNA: TGTGCCAACAGGTTTGGAACACTCCCTACTGAAGCTTTCTTT
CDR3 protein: CANRFGTLPTEAFF

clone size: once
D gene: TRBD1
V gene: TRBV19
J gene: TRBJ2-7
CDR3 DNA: TGTGCCAGTAGTATAACAGGGGTTACCTACGAGCAGTACTTC
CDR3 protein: CASSITGVTYEQYF

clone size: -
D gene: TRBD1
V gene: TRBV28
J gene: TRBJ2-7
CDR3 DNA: TGTGCCAGTCAAACGGGACAGGGACGGGGGGCCTTCTACGAGCAGTACTTC
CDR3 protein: CASQTGQGRGAFYEQYF

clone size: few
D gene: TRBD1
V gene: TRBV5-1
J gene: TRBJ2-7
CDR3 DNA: TGCGCCAGCAGTAGGTGGGACAGCTTATGGGAGCAGTACTTC
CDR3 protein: CASSRWDSLWEQYF

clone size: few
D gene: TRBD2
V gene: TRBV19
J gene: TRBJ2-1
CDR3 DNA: TGTGCCACTTCATATAGCGGGTTGAGCTCCTACAATGAGCAGTTCTTC
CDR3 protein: CATSYSGLSSYNEQFF